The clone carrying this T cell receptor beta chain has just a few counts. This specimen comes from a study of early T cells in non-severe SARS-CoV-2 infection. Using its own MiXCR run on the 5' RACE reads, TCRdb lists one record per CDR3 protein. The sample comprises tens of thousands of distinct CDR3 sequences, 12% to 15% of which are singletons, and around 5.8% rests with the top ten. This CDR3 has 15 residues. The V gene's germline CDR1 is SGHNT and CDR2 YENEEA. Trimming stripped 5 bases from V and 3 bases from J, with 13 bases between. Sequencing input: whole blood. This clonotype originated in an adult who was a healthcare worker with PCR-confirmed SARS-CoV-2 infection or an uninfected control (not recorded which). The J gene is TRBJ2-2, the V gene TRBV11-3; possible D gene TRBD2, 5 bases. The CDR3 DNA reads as TGTGCCAGCAGCGTAGGACTGAGTCACACCGGGGAGCTGTTTTTT. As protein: CASSVGLSHTGELFF.